The T cell receptor (beta chain) described here comes from a study of T cells in women clearing cervical HPV infection. Study results and caveats: Richness differences could reflect unmeasured T-cell content per sample.

A note on this clone: Its antigen is not identified. The observed sequence ends 3 residues before the CDR3 terminus, with the missing tail filled in from the germline J gene.

The V segment lost 4 bases and the J segment 6 bases; nucleotides outside the gene matches: 7. The V gene's germline CDR1 is SGHTA and CDR2 FQGNSA. The CDR3 length is 14 residues. Average input was 1200 ng genomic DNA for immunoSEQ TCR beta CDR3 amplification. TCRdb keeps only in-frame clones here, not all; method: immunoSEQ multiplex PCR. The table counts 30,000 to 45,000 clones; roughly 4% lies in the top ten. What was sequenced was blood buffy coat. The receptor was isolated from a woman between 18 and 70 years old with a cervical HPV16 infection that either progressed to CIN3+ or cleared (not recorded which). The chain employs TRBV7-2 and TRBJ2-7; 9 bases are a match to TRBD1. The CDR3 bases that were read are TGTGCCAGCAGCTCATCGGGACAGGGCTCCGAG. This encodes CASSSSGQGSE. The CDR3 in its entirety is CASSSSGQGSEQYF.